This is a list of T cell receptor beta chains from one sample in a study of regulatory T cells in long-lasting Graves disease. TCRdb fed the multiplex PCR reads into MiXCR, producing one record per CDR3 protein. The sample lists roughly 610,000 distinct CDR3 sequences; about 16% were seen once. The same data also contributed to another study, on T cells in Graves' hyperthyroidism and ophthalmopathy.

Sequenced material: peripheral blood mononuclear cells (PBMCs), taken at new diagnosis, from a patient treated with antithyroid drugs. The receptor source for this set is a man aged 18-30 years with Graves disease. The CDR3 runs from the conserved cysteine through the conserved F or W. A D gene is named only where the DNA matches it firmly. Expanded clones get a size class; other rows say once, few or many, or leave the size out.

abundance: few; d_gene: TRBD1; v_gene: TRBV28; j_gene: TRBJ2-7; CDR3aa: CATDRDYEQYF; CDR3nt: TGTGCCACCGACAGGGACTACGAGCAGTACTTC
abundance: many; d_gene: NA; v_gene: TRBV7-3; j_gene: TRBJ2-1; CDR3aa: CASSLVAGTYNEQFF; CDR3nt: TGTGCCAGCAGCTTAGTTGCGGGAACCTACAATGAGCAGTTCTTC
abundance: few; d_gene: NA; v_gene: TRBV13; j_gene: TRBJ1-4; CDR3aa: CASSPQRLGEKLFF; CDR3nt: TGTGCCAGCAGCCCACAGAGATTGGGTGAAAAACTGTTTTTT
abundance: few; d_gene: NA; v_gene: TRBV7-7; j_gene: TRBJ1-2; CDR3aa: CASSPVGRFPSNYGYTF; CDR3nt: TGTGCTAGCAGCCCCGTGGGCAGATTCCCTTCTAACTATGGCTACACCTTC
abundance: many; d_gene: NA; v_gene: TRBV28; j_gene: TRBJ1-5; CDR3aa: CASSLPASLNSNQPQHF; CDR3nt: TGTGCCAGCAGTTTGCCCGCCAGTCTAAATAGCAATCAGCCCCAGCATTTT
abundance: NA; d_gene: TRBD1; v_gene: TRBV20-1; j_gene: TRBJ1-5; CDR3aa: CSARDWAGGLQPQHF; CDR3nt: TGCAGTGCTAGAGATTGGGCAGGGGGCCTTCAGCCCCAGCATTTT
abundance: NA; d_gene: NA; v_gene: TRBV6-1; j_gene: TRBJ2-4; CDR3aa: CASSEARKGGLLLAKNIQYF; CDR3nt: TGTGCCAGCAGTGAAGCGAGGAAAGGGGGTTTGTTGTTAGCCAAAAACATTCAGTACTTC
abundance: many; d_gene: NA; v_gene: TRBV30; j_gene: TRBJ2-1; CDR3aa: CAWSVLHGANEQFF; CDR3nt: TGTGCCTGGAGTGTCCTTCATGGAGCAAATGAGCAGTTCTTC
abundance: many; d_gene: TRBD2; v_gene: TRBV20-1; j_gene: TRBJ2-5; CDR3aa: CSARDNYDLAGVSETQYF; CDR3nt: TGCAGTGCTAGAGATAATTACGATCTAGCGGGAGTTAGCGAGACCCAGTACTTC
abundance: many; d_gene: NA; v_gene: TRBV6-1; j_gene: TRBJ1-2; CDR3aa: CASSHDRANYGYTF; CDR3nt: TGTGCCAGCAGTCACGACAGAGCTAACTATGGCTACACCTTC
abundance: once; d_gene: TRBD1; v_gene: TRBV19; j_gene: TRBJ1-4; CDR3aa: CASTPTQGAGEKLFF; CDR3nt: TGTGCCAGTACCCCCACCCAGGGGGCAGGAGAAAAACTGTTTTTT
abundance: many; d_gene: TRBD2; v_gene: TRBV24-1; j_gene: TRBJ2-1; CDR3aa: CATSPSPSGRSRDSEQFF; CDR3nt: TGTGCCACCAGTCCCTCCCCTAGCGGGAGGTCCCGGGATAGTGAGCAGTTCTTC
abundance: NA; d_gene: NA; v_gene: TRBV19; j_gene: TRBJ2-1; CDR3aa: CASSTTQGYEQFF; CDR3nt: TGTGCCAGTAGTACAACACAGGGTTATGAGCAGTTCTTC
abundance: few; d_gene: TRBD2; v_gene: TRBV11-2; j_gene: TRBJ2-1; CDR3aa: CASSLGPSGRAQFF; CDR3nt: TGTGCCAGCAGCTTAGGCCCTAGCGGGAGGGCCCAGTTCTTC
abundance: many; d_gene: TRBD1; v_gene: TRBV3-1; j_gene: TRBJ1-2; CDR3aa: CASSRGRQGANYGYTF; CDR3nt: TGTGCCAGCAGCCGAGGAAGACAGGGAGCCAACTATGGCTACACCTTC
abundance: many; d_gene: NA; v_gene: TRBV12-3/TRBV12-4; j_gene: TRBJ1-1; CDR3aa: CASSWERNTEAFF; CDR3nt: TGTGCCAGCAGTTGGGAGAGAAACACTGAAGCTTTCTTT
abundance: NA; d_gene: NA; v_gene: TRBV24-1; j_gene: TRBJ2-3; CDR3aa: CATSPVGIDTQYF; CDR3nt: TGTGCCACCAGTCCGGTTGGCATAGATACGCAGTATTTT
abundance: NA; d_gene: TRBD1; v_gene: TRBV3-1; j_gene: TRBJ2-3; CDR3aa: CASSQPGQGTDTQYF; CDR3nt: TGTGCCAGCAGCCAACCGGGACAGGGCACAGATACGCAGTATTTT
abundance: many; d_gene: TRBD2; v_gene: TRBV20-1; j_gene: TRBJ2-7; CDR3aa: CSARDPRLAEGTAQYF; CDR3nt: TGCAGTGCTAGAGATCCGAGACTAGCGGAGGGAACCGCGCAGTACTTC
abundance: few; d_gene: NA; v_gene: TRBV4-1; j_gene: TRBJ1-5; CDR3aa: CASSLDSLNQPQHF; CDR3nt: TGCGCCAGCAGCCTTGACAGCCTCAATCAGCCCCAGCATTTT
abundance: NA; d_gene: NA; v_gene: TRBV5-1; j_gene: TRBJ2-3; CDR3aa: CASSTHRTDTQYF; CDR3nt: TGCGCCAGCAGCACACATAGGACAGATACGCAGTATTTT
abundance: many; d_gene: NA; v_gene: TRBV5-5; j_gene: TRBJ1-1; CDR3aa: CASSFLRLTSEAFF; CDR3nt: TGTGCCAGCAGCTTTCTACGACTGACCTCCGAAGCTTTCTTT
abundance: many; d_gene: TRBD1; v_gene: TRBV4-1; j_gene: TRBJ2-7; CDR3aa: CASSHPDRTYEQYF; CDR3nt: TGCGCCAGCAGCCATCCGGACAGGACCTACGAGCAGTACTTC
abundance: many; d_gene: NA; v_gene: TRBV2; j_gene: TRBJ2-3; CDR3aa: CASSEAREQYF; CDR3nt: TGTGCCAGCAGTGAAGCAAGGGAACAGTATTTT
abundance: many; d_gene: TRBD1; v_gene: TRBV30; j_gene: TRBJ2-1; CDR3aa: CAWIEQGPLGQFF; CDR3nt: TGTGCCTGGATCGAACAGGGGCCCCTCGGGCAGTTCTTC
abundance: NA; d_gene: NA; v_gene: TRBV19; j_gene: TRBJ2-7; CDR3aa: CASSRIDGRYEQYF; CDR3nt: TGTGCCAGTAGTCGAATTGACGGCAGATACGAGCAGTACTTC
abundance: NA; d_gene: NA; v_gene: TRBV11-2; j_gene: TRBJ2-7; CDR3aa: CDSSLGVELYEQYF; CDR3nt: TGTGACAGCAGCTTAGGTGTCGAACTCTACGAGCAGTACTTC
abundance: NA; d_gene: NA; v_gene: TRBV5-6; j_gene: TRBJ2-1; CDR3aa: CASSFGTALRGVEQFF; CDR3nt: TGTGCCAGCAGCTTCGGGACCGCACTCAGAGGGGTCGAGCAGTTCTTC
abundance: many; d_gene: TRBD1; v_gene: TRBV6-2/TRBV6-3; j_gene: TRBJ2-7; CDR3aa: CASSPDRVSYEQYF; CDR3nt: TGTGCCAGCAGTCCGGACAGGGTTTCCTACGAGCAGTACTTC
abundance: NA; d_gene: NA; v_gene: TRBV6-9; j_gene: TRBJ1-1; CDR3aa: CASSYGSGTGAIRGDTEAFF; CDR3nt: TGTGCCAGCAGTTACGGAAGCGGGACGGGGGCCATAAGGGGGGACACTGAAGCTTTCTTT
abundance: many; d_gene: NA; v_gene: TRBV12-3/TRBV12-4; j_gene: TRBJ2-3; CDR3aa: CASSLDGGGRGTDTQYF; CDR3nt: TGTGCCAGCAGTTTAGATGGAGGGGGCAGGGGCACAGATACGCAGTATTTT
abundance: few; d_gene: NA; v_gene: TRBV5-6; j_gene: TRBJ1-1; CDR3aa: CASSFPQANTEAFF; CDR3nt: TGTGCCAGCAGCTTTCCCCAGGCGAACACTGAAGCTTTCTTT
abundance: few; d_gene: NA; v_gene: TRBV9; j_gene: TRBJ2-1; CDR3aa: CASSVDPGHSSYNEQFF; CDR3nt: TGTGCCAGCAGCGTAGATCCGGGACATAGCTCCTACAATGAGCAGTTCTTC
abundance: many; d_gene: TRBD1; v_gene: TRBV27; j_gene: TRBJ2-7; CDR3aa: CASSLSIGTDRIEQYF; CDR3nt: TGTGCCAGCAGTTTATCGATCGGGACAGATCGGATCGAGCAGTACTTC
abundance: many; d_gene: NA; v_gene: TRBV12-3/TRBV12-4; j_gene: TRBJ2-7; CDR3aa: CASSRRPWSDREQYF; CDR3nt: TGTGCCAGCAGCAGAAGACCCTGGTCGGATCGCGAGCAGTACTTC
abundance: many; d_gene: TRBD2; v_gene: TRBV5-1; j_gene: TRBJ2-3; CDR3aa: CASSFVSGGPPDTQYF; CDR3nt: TGCGCCAGCAGCTTCGTGTCGGGAGGGCCCCCAGATACGCAGTATTTT
abundance: NA; d_gene: NA; v_gene: TRBV30; j_gene: TRBJ2-3; CDR3aa: CAWRRRGQPTDTQYF; CDR3nt: TGTGCCTGGAGGCGAAGGGGACAACCCACAGATACGCAGTATTTT
abundance: few; d_gene: TRBD2; v_gene: TRBV27; j_gene: TRBJ2-1; CDR3aa: CASSLSLSGSSYNEQFF; CDR3nt: TGTGCCAGCAGTTTATCCCTTAGCGGGAGCTCCTACAATGAGCAGTTCTTC
abundance: NA; d_gene: TRBD2; v_gene: TRBV5-1; j_gene: TRBJ2-1; CDR3aa: CASSLELAGGRNEQFF; CDR3nt: TGCGCCAGCAGCTTGGAACTAGCGGGAGGTAGGAATGAGCAGTTCTTC
abundance: many; d_gene: TRBD2; v_gene: TRBV12-3/TRBV12-4; j_gene: TRBJ2-7; CDR3aa: CATKSGTSGRIGYEQYF; CDR3nt: TGTGCCACAAAATCCGGGACTAGCGGGAGGATTGGCTACGAGCAGTACTTC
abundance: many; d_gene: NA; v_gene: TRBV6-5; j_gene: TRBJ2-7; CDR3aa: CASSYSIMQGSYEQYF; CDR3nt: TGTGCCAGCAGTTACTCGATTATGCAGGGCTCCTACGAGCAGTACTTC
abundance: NA; d_gene: TRBD2; v_gene: TRBV2; j_gene: TRBJ2-1; CDR3aa: CASSPTSGIDEQFF; CDR3nt: TGTGCCAGCAGTCCGACTAGCGGGATCGATGAGCAGTTCTTC
abundance: few; d_gene: TRBD1; v_gene: TRBV29-1; j_gene: TRBJ1-1; CDR3aa: CSETTGRTEAFF; CDR3nt: TGCAGCGAGACGACAGGGAGGACTGAAGCTTTCTTT
abundance: NA; d_gene: TRBD2; v_gene: TRBV29-1; j_gene: TRBJ2-3; CDR3aa: CSVDHSGRITDTQYF; CDR3nt: TGCAGCGTTGACCATAGCGGGAGGATCACAGATACGCAGTATTTT
abundance: many; d_gene: TRBD1; v_gene: TRBV20-1; j_gene: TRBJ2-2; CDR3aa: CSAAGQGNTGELFF; CDR3nt: TGCAGTGCAGCCGGACAGGGGAACACCGGGGAGCTGTTTTTT
abundance: NA; d_gene: NA; v_gene: TRBV2; j_gene: TRBJ1-4; CDR3aa: CASSRQTSNEKLFF; CDR3nt: TGTGCCAGCAGTAGACAGACTTCGAATGAAAAACTGTTTTTT
abundance: NA; d_gene: TRBD1; v_gene: TRBV20-1; j_gene: TRBJ1-2; CDR3aa: CSAREEPRDRAPSYPYGYTF; CDR3nt: TGCAGTGCTAGGGAGGAGCCCCGGGACAGGGCTCCTTCTTATCCCTATGGCTACACCTTC
abundance: NA; d_gene: NA; v_gene: TRBV30; j_gene: TRBJ1-2; CDR3aa: CAWRGGEWGYGYTF; CDR3nt: TGTGCCTGGAGGGGGGGGGAGTGGGGCTATGGCTACACCTTC
abundance: NA; d_gene: NA; v_gene: TRBV7-8; j_gene: TRBJ1-2; CDR3aa: CASSSRSLDGYTF; CDR3nt: TGTGCCAGCAGCTCACGCAGTTTAGATGGCTACACCTTC
abundance: many; d_gene: NA; v_gene: TRBV28; j_gene: TRBJ1-1; CDR3aa: CASSLGDEVSTEAFF; CDR3nt: TGTGCCAGCAGTTTAGGAGACGAAGTGAGCACTGAAGCTTTCTTT
abundance: NA; d_gene: TRBD2; v_gene: TRBV3-1; j_gene: TRBJ2-7; CDR3aa: CASSPPGLAGRSFF; CDR3nt: TGTGCCAGCAGCCCACCAGGGCTAGCGGGACGATCATTCTTC
abundance: NA; d_gene: TRBD2; v_gene: TRBV19; j_gene: TRBJ2-3; CDR3aa: CASSIDRPSGIRVTDTQYF; CDR3nt: TGTGCCAGTAGTATAGATCGACCTAGCGGGATCCGAGTCACAGATACGCAGTATTTT
abundance: NA; d_gene: TRBD1; v_gene: TRBV10-3; j_gene: TRBJ1-2; CDR3aa: CAISESGQGRHGYTF; CDR3nt: TGTGCCATCAGTGAGTCGGGACAGGGAAGGCATGGCTACACCTTC